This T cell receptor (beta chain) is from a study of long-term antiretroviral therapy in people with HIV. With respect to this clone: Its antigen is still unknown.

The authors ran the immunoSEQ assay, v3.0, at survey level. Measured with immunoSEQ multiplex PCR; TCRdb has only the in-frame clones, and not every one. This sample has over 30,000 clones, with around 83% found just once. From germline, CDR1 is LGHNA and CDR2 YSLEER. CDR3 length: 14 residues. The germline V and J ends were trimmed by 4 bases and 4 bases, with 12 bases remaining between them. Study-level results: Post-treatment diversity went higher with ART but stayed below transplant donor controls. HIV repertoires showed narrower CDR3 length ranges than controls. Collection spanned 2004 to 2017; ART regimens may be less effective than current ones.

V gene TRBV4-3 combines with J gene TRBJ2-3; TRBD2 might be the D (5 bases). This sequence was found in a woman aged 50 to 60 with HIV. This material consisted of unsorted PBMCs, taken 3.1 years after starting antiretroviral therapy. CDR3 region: CASSRGPQPDTQYF. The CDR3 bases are TGCGCCAGCAGCCGCGGGCCCCAGCCAGATACGCAGTATTTT.